Each of the 29 T cell receptor beta chains below was sequenced from the same sample in a study of memory CD4+ T cells and cytomegalovirus serostatus. Single viable CD3+CD4+CD8-CD45RO+ cells were sorted as the memory CD4+ T cells. The assay was immunoSEQ multiplex PCR, and TCRdb's table has in-frame clones only and misses some. The sample lists about 52,000 clones, 80% to 85% seen once, with roughly 1.4% in the top ten. Specimen: memory CD4+ T cells from blood. The origin of the receptors is an adult in good health and CMV-seropositive.

This clone was detected a few times. The CDR3 here is CASRLALSAAGRGTGELFF. The CDR3 DNA reads as TGTGCAAGTCGCTTAGCCCTTTCCGCCGCGGGACGGGGGACCGGGGAGCTGTTTTTT. The chain has TRBV12-2 and TRBJ2-2; the listed D gene, TRBD2, was not tested against the DNA. TRBV12-2 is annotated as a pseudogene. The CDR3 covers 19 residues.

This chain connects TRBV6-5 to TRBJ2-1, with 8 bases identical to TRBD2. The CDR3 has 15 residues. Germline trimming cut 0 bases from V and 5 bases from J; bases unmatched to any gene: 3. Looked up from germline, CDR1 is MNHEY and CDR2 is SVGAGI. This chain's CDR3 is CASSYSGLGNNEQFF. CDR3 nucleotide sequence: TGTGCCAGCAGTTACTCGGGACTAGGAAACAATGAGCAGTTCTTC.

This rearrangement joins TRBV7-9 to TRBJ1-6; TRBD1 agrees at 7 bases. This CDR3 contains 15 residues. V lost 5 bases to trimming and J lost 7 bases; unmatched junction nucleotides: 8. Germline CDR1 reads SEHNR; CDR2 reads FQNEAQ (reference sequence). CDR3 sequence reads: CASSVQGTGNSPLHF. DNA for the CDR3: TGTGCCAGCAGCGTACAGGGGACGGGGAATTCACCCCTCCACTTT.

V is TRBV18 and J is TRBJ1-1; TRBD1 matches at 10 bases. Trimming at V came to 4 bases and at J to 6 bases, leaving 17 bases not matched to a gene. The germline V gene has CDR1 KGHSH and CDR2 LQKENI. This CDR3 is built from 18 residues. For the CDR3, the DNA is TGTGCCAGCTCACAGCGCACTCCGGGACAGGGGCGGGTGGCTGAAGCTTTCTTT. This codes for CASSQRTPGQGRVAEAFF.

This clone was detected a few times. The chain is built from TRBV11-3 and TRBJ2-2, with 7 bases fitting TRBD2. V shed 2 bases and J 4 bases; nucleotides not matched to a gene: 1. Germline V gene data show CDR1 as SGHNT and CDR2 as YENEEA. CDR3 length: 14 residues. The CDR3 protein is CASSLTGGTGELFF. In DNA form, the CDR3 reads TGTGCCAGCAGCTTAACGGGGGGCACCGGGGAGCTGTTTTTT.

J is TRBJ2-3 and V is TRBV27, with 10 bases matching TRBD1. The CDR3 covers 14 residues. J was trimmed by 8 bases and V by 6 bases; bases with no gene match: 8. CDR1 is MNHEY and CDR2 is SMNVEV in the germline V gene (reference sequence). The CDR3 nucleotides are TGTGCCAGCAGGGGACAGGGGAGTATAGGTACGCAGTATTTT. Amino acid sequence: CASRGQGSIGTQYF.

The V gene is TRBV15, the J gene TRBJ1-4, with 9 bases aligning to TRBD1. The CDR3 length is 14 residues. Germline V gene sequence: CDR1 LNHNV, CDR2 YYDKDF (reference sequence). V shed 5 bases and J 7 bases; nucleotides not matched to a gene: 5. CDR3 amino acids: CATSARTGAEKLFF. CDR3 in DNA: TGTGCCACCAGCGCCAGGACAGGGGCTGAAAAACTGTTTTTT.

The chain carries TRBV11-3 and TRBJ2-1; no definite D call. In germline, CDR1 is SGHNT, CDR2 YENEEA. Trimming removed 1 base from V and 0 bases from J, with 7 bases in between. This CDR3 region has 15 residues. This CDR3 reads CASSLGSASYNEQFF. CDR3 bases: TGTGCCAGCAGCTTAGGGTCGGCCTCCTACAATGAGCAGTTCTTC.

CDR3 nucleotides: TGTGCCAGCAGTTCGTCCTTTGCCTCGGCAGAAAAACTGTTTTTT. Encoded protein: CASSSSFASAEKLFF. The chain combines TRBV6-6 with TRBJ1-4; D unresolved. V lost 4 bases to trimming and J lost 8 bases, with 17 bases between them. This CDR3 comprises 15 residues. Germline values: CDR1 MNHNY, CDR2 SVGAGI (reference sequence).

The chain carries TRBV20-1 and TRBJ1-4, with D possibly being TRBD1 (5 bases). In germline, CDR1 is DFQATT, CDR2 SNEGSKA (reference sequence). The CDR3 sequence is 10 residues long. The CDR3 is CGGENEKLFF. The DNA for the CDR3 is TGCGGGGGGGAGAATGAAAAACTGTTTTTT.

The chain joins TRBV5-1 to TRBJ1-3; no clear D. CDR3 length: 14 amino acids. V was pared by 2 bases and J by 1 base, with 7 bases between. In germline, CDR1 is SGHRS, CDR2 YFSETQ. The CDR3 here is CASSFEVSGNTIYF. For the CDR3, the DNA is TGCGCCAGCAGCTTCGAAGTTTCTGGAAACACCATATATTTT.

The rearrangement links TRBV6-1 to TRBJ2-3; the match to TRBD2 covers 7 bases. Unmatched junction bases numbered 10, after V lost 4 bases and J lost 0 bases. CDR3 length: 17 residues. Germline CDR1 MNHNS, CDR2 SASEGT. This CDR3 reads CASSADRDYTSTDTQYF. The DNA for the CDR3 is TGTGCCAGCAGTGCGGACCGGGACTACACTAGCACAGATACGCAGTATTTT.

The chain combines TRBV7-9 with TRBJ2-7; D call uncertain. Per the germline V gene, CDR1 is SEHNR and CDR2 is FQNEAQ (reference sequence). V lost 1 base and J lost 6, with 10 bases in between. The CDR3 is 13 amino acids. The CDR3 DNA is TGTGCCAGCAGCTTAGACGGGCCGGGCGAGCAGTACTTC. This translates into CASSLDGPGEQYF.

CDR3 nucleotide sequence: TGTGCCAGCAGCCCCCGGCGGGGGGGGACTAGCGGGAATGAGCGGCAGTTCTTC. As protein: CASSPRRGGTSGNERQFF. V and J are TRBV7-2 and TRBJ2-1; 13 bases align to TRBD2. CDR1 and CDR2 from the germline V gene are SGHTA and FQGNSA. Germline trimming cut 5 bases from V and 12 bases from J; bases unmatched to any gene: 19. The CDR3 is 18 amino acids.

The chain recombines TRBV28 with TRBJ1-4; 7 nucleotides line up with TRBD1. The junction had 7 bases not matched to a gene; V was cut back by 5 bases and J by 1 base. The CDR3 spans 16 residues. Per the germline V gene, CDR1 is MDHEN and CDR2 is SYDVKM. CDR3 in amino acids: CASSPTGAQTNEKLFF. CDR3 DNA sequence: TGTGCCAGCAGTCCAACAGGGGCCCAAACTAATGAAAAACTGTTTTTT.

The chain is built from TRBV20-1 and TRBJ1-5; D is uncertain. The CDR3 loop spans 11 amino acids. The V and J ends lost 5 bases and 12 bases respectively, with 14 bases between them. CDR1 is DFQATT and CDR2 is SNEGSKA in the germline V gene (reference sequence). The CDR3 DNA is TGCAGTGCTTCCGACCGCAATTTCCAGCATTTT. This encodes CSASDRNFQHF.

V usage is TRBV25-1 and J usage is TRBJ2-1; unclear D gene. The CDR3 has 16 amino acids. Germline CDR1 is MGHDK and CDR2 is SYGVNS. Trimming took 3 bases from V and 3 from J, leaving 15 bases between them. The CDR3 nucleotides are TGTGCCAGCAGTGATAGTTTGGGCTTGAACTACAATGAGCAGTTCTTC. Encoded protein: CASSDSLGLNYNEQFF.

The chain recombines TRBV10-3 with TRBJ1-2, with TRBD1 matching 10 bases. Trimming cost V 6 bases and J 6 bases; bases outside gene matches: 10. The CDR3 spans 15 residues. The V gene's germline CDR1 is ENHRY and CDR2 SYGVKD. Written as DNA, the CDR3 is TGTGCCATCAGGGGGTCGGACAGGGGGTCAGATGGCTACACCTTC. Translation: CAIRGSDRGSDGYTF.

The rearrangement uses TRBV2 and TRBJ1-1; no clear D gene. This CDR3 region has 15 residues. Germline CDR1 is SNHLY and CDR2 is FYNNEI. V was clipped by 6 bases and J by 3 bases, with 17 bases between them. In DNA, the CDR3 is TGTGCCAGCAGGAAGACCTTTTGGACCTACACTGAAGCTTTCTTT. Translation gives CASRKTFWTYTEAFF.

The chain combines TRBV7-8 with TRBJ2-1; D remains ambiguous. CDR3 size: 13 residues. The V gene lost 3 bases and the J gene lost 10 bases, with 13 bases spanning the gap. Germline CDR1 and CDR2: SGHVS and FQNEAQ. CDR3 amino acids: CASSFPTGWEQFF. In nucleotides, the CDR3 is TGTGCCAGCAGCTTCCCGACTGGGTGGGAGCAGTTCTTC.

The chain uses TRBV23-1 and TRBJ2-3; D unclear. TRBV23-1 is flagged as an ORF with uncertain function. V was clipped by 3 bases and J by 8 bases, with 3 bases between them. The CDR3 length is 10 residues. The CDR3 is CASSQGTQYF. CDR3 DNA sequence: TGCGCCAGCAGTCAGGGTACGCAGTATTTT.

This rearrangement joins TRBV28 to TRBJ1-2, with TRBD1 matching 7 bases. The junction had 12 bases not matched to a gene; V was cut back by 8 bases and J by 3 bases. The CDR3 covers 15 residues. From germline, CDR1 is MDHEN and CDR2 SYDVKM. The DNA of the CDR3 is TGTGCCAGCCATGGGAGGGGGCCAGCGGACTATGGCTACACCTTC. It codes for CASHGRGPADYGYTF.

The chain links TRBV18 to TRBJ2-3; 10 bases align to TRBD2. With V trimmed by 3 bases and J by 4 bases, 4 bases remained unmatched. Germline V CDR1 and CDR2: KGHSH, LQKENI. CDR3 length equals 15 residues. In nucleotides, the CDR3 is TGTGCCAGCTCACCCCGGGGACTAGCGTCAGATACGCAGTATTTT. Its protein product is CASSPRGLASDTQYF.

The rearrangement links TRBV6-1 to TRBJ2-2; a weak D match, TRBD2 (6 bases). V was pared by 4 bases and J by 1 base, with 16 bases between. The germline CDR1 and CDR2 sequences are MNHNS and SASEGT. The CDR3 is 17 amino acids. Here the CDR3 reads CASSGTRGGLNTGELFF. DNA for the CDR3: TGTGCCAGCAGTGGAACAAGGGGAGGCCTGAACACCGGGGAGCTGTTTTTT.

The chain links TRBV2 to TRBJ2-5; unclear D gene. This CDR3 is built from 14 residues. CDR1 is SNHLY and CDR2 is FYNNEI in the germline V gene. V gave up 3 bases and J gave up 2 bases, with 10 bases separating them. This chain's CDR3 is CASSDSLAQETQYF. CDR3 bases: TGTGCCAGCAGTGATAGTCTGGCTCAAGAGACCCAGTACTTC.

The chain carries TRBV2 and TRBJ2-1; D unresolved. V lost 2 bases to trimming and J lost 0 bases, with 8 bases between them. The CDR3 totals 15 residues. CDR1 is SNHLY and CDR2 is FYNNEI in the germline V gene. The CDR3 coding sequence is TGTGCCAGCAGTGAAATGAGGAGCTCCTACAATGAGCAGTTCTTC. Residues: CASSEMRSSYNEQFF.

This clone turned up a few times. The V gene is TRBV4-2, the J gene TRBJ2-2; 8 nucleotides agree with TRBD2. Germline CDR1 is LGHNA and CDR2 is YNFKEQ. The V and J ends lost 1 base and 3 bases, in that order; junction bases with no gene match: 10. The CDR3 is made up of 18 amino acids. Here the CDR3 DNA reads TGTGCCAGCAGCCAAGCACAGCGGGGGCCCGGATACACCGGGGAGCTGTTTTTT. Translation: CASSQAQRGPGYTGELFF.

This chain uses TRBV9 with TRBJ2-3; D is unresolved. V lost 4 bases to trimming and J lost 0 bases, with 3 bases between them. The germline gives CDR1 SGDLS, CDR2 YYNGEE. This CDR3 region has 12 residues. The chain's CDR3 is CASSPSTDTQYF. The CDR3 DNA reads as TGTGCCAGCAGCCCTAGCACAGATACGCAGTATTTT.

CDR3 coding DNA: TGTGCCAGCAGCTTAGAGATGTTGGCAGGGCGGGTCGGGGAGCTGTTTTTT. The encoded protein is CASSLEMLAGRVGELFF. The chain joins TRBV11-1 to TRBJ2-2; either TRBD1 or TRBD2 may fit D (5 bases each). Germline-derived CDR1 and CDR2 are SGHAT and FQDESV (reference sequence). Trimming pared 1 base from V and 7 bases from J, leaving 19 bases between. The CDR3 extends over 17 amino acids. The variable domain in full, completed from reference TRBV11-1 and TRBJ2-2, reads EAEVAQSPRYKITEKSQAVAFWCDPISGHATLYWYRQILGQGPELLVQFQDESVVDDSQLPKDRFSAERLKGVDSTLKIQPAELGDSAMYLCASSLEMLAGRVGELFFGEGSRLTVL.